The rows below give T cell receptor beta chains drawn from one sample of a study of shared clonotypes between healthy human individuals. Sequenced by immunoSEQ multiplex PCR; TCRdb stores in-frame clones only, minus some. The sample shows some 490,000 clones, around 85% of them seen only once. Sequenced input: PBMCs. All receptors come from a woman aged 40-49 years in good health. Some clones in this sample may be carry-over from other donors' samples. Both conserved end residues are trimmed from each CDR3. Each record gives: D gene, J gene, V gene, CDR3 protein. The D gene is left open where the match is weak.

D gene: TRBD2; J gene: TRBJ2-7; V gene: TRBV28; CDR3 protein: ASSFAGGRTTYEQY
D gene: NA; J gene: TRBJ2-5; V gene: TRBV5-6; CDR3 protein: ASSPRDRVFETQY
D gene: NA; J gene: TRBJ1-4; V gene: TRBV9; CDR3 protein: ASSGRAGAGEKLF
D gene: TRBD1; J gene: TRBJ1-1; V gene: TRBV28; CDR3 protein: ASIRQGADTEAF
D gene: NA; J gene: TRBJ2-5; V gene: TRBV25-1; CDR3 protein: ASSPPAGQETQY
D gene: TRBD1; J gene: TRBJ2-2; V gene: TRBV5-4; CDR3 protein: ASSSGQGITGELF
D gene: NA; J gene: TRBJ1-1; V gene: TRBV5-4; CDR3 protein: ASSWAFPGNTEAF
D gene: NA; J gene: TRBJ2-5; V gene: TRBV5-4; CDR3 protein: ASSSTLGGGETQY
D gene: TRBD1; J gene: TRBJ2-7; V gene: TRBV27; CDR3 protein: ASSSGQGVSYEQY
D gene: NA; J gene: TRBJ2-2; V gene: TRBV27; CDR3 protein: ASSSLQGRGTGELF
D gene: NA; J gene: TRBJ2-1; V gene: TRBV7-8; CDR3 protein: ASSHSPAGGYNEQF
D gene: TRBD1; J gene: TRBJ2-3; V gene: TRBV7-8; CDR3 protein: ASSVGQGAQGTDTQY
D gene: TRBD2; J gene: TRBJ2-7; V gene: TRBV2; CDR3 protein: ASSWGLLAGSSYEQY
D gene: NA; J gene: TRBJ2-3; V gene: TRBV5-1; CDR3 protein: ASSLAHYGSTDTQY
D gene: NA; J gene: TRBJ1-1; V gene: TRBV7-2; CDR3 protein: ASSLANEANTEAF
D gene: TRBD2; J gene: TRBJ2-7; V gene: TRBV11-2; CDR3 protein: ASSRGLAATYEQY
D gene: NA; J gene: TRBJ2-1; V gene: TRBV9; CDR3 protein: ASSSQIANNEQF
D gene: TRBD2; J gene: TRBJ2-2; V gene: TRBV9; CDR3 protein: ASSVDPAGIRGELF
D gene: TRBD2; J gene: TRBJ2-2; V gene: TRBV5-4; CDR3 protein: ASSRRDQGLNTGELF
D gene: NA; J gene: TRBJ2-6; V gene: TRBV5-6; CDR3 protein: ASSLWSSGANVLT
D gene: NA; J gene: TRBJ2-1; V gene: TRBV21-1; CDR3 protein: ASSTLAGVVYEQF
D gene: TRBD1; J gene: TRBJ2-7; V gene: TRBV4-1; CDR3 protein: ASSQTGGRLPKEQY
D gene: TRBD1; J gene: TRBJ2-1; V gene: TRBV6-6; CDR3 protein: ASSSRQGGYNEQF
D gene: NA; J gene: TRBJ2-7; V gene: TRBV27; CDR3 protein: ASSLPGLAFWEQY
D gene: TRBD2; J gene: TRBJ2-5; V gene: TRBV25-1; CDR3 protein: ASSDSPGGPTGETQY
D gene: NA; J gene: TRBJ2-3; V gene: TRBV9; CDR3 protein: ASSVGGGARTDTQY
D gene: TRBD1; J gene: TRBJ2-3; V gene: TRBV7-9; CDR3 protein: ASSSGGFTDTQY
D gene: TRBD2; J gene: TRBJ2-7; V gene: TRBV5-5; CDR3 protein: ASSLRLAGVGEQY
D gene: NA; J gene: TRBJ2-1; V gene: TRBV11-2; CDR3 protein: ASSLNWDPSVQF
D gene: TRBD1; J gene: TRBJ2-7; V gene: TRBV9; CDR3 protein: ASSVAGTEAYEQY
D gene: TRBD2; J gene: TRBJ2-7; V gene: TRBV19; CDR3 protein: ASSPVAGVTSYEQY
D gene: TRBD2; J gene: TRBJ2-7; V gene: TRBV25-1; CDR3 protein: ASSAGGAYEQY
D gene: TRBD2; J gene: TRBJ2-5; V gene: TRBV4-2; CDR3 protein: ASSQDLAGGVETQY
D gene: NA; J gene: TRBJ1-5; V gene: TRBV28; CDR3 protein: ASSLWGGYSNQPQH
D gene: NA; J gene: TRBJ2-2; V gene: TRBV7-6; CDR3 protein: ATAGSRGGELF
D gene: NA; J gene: TRBJ2-7; V gene: TRBV7-9; CDR3 protein: ASTSGLPYEQY
D gene: TRBD2; J gene: TRBJ2-7; V gene: TRBV27; CDR3 protein: ASSSGIGRILAGGGTYEQY
D gene: NA; J gene: TRBJ2-7; V gene: TRBV18; CDR3 protein: ASSPVSDSYEQY
D gene: NA; J gene: TRBJ1-5; V gene: TRBV18; CDR3 protein: ASSPQGSGQPQH
D gene: TRBD2; J gene: TRBJ2-4; V gene: TRBV7-8; CDR3 protein: ASSLAREGNGNIQY
D gene: TRBD1; J gene: TRBJ2-3; V gene: TRBV2; CDR3 protein: ASSGQGTDTQY
D gene: TRBD1; J gene: TRBJ1-4; V gene: TRBV5-1; CDR3 protein: ASSFRGNEKLF